This TCR beta chain was retrieved from a study of vaccination effects on CD4 cells after COVID-19. Study-level information: As their vaccination, participants received two doses of either BNT162b2 or mRNA-1273. Study-wide points: In healthy vaccinees, only 1 of 255 vaccine-induced clones cross-reacted with common cold coronaviruses. Marked clonal contraction of infection- and vaccine-induced clones was seen late after vaccination.

The CDR3 covers 16 residues. The junction had 5 bases not matched to a gene; V was cut back by 3 bases and J by 0 bases. Germline CDR1 reads WNHNN; CDR2 reads SYGVQD (reference sequence). ViraFEST used viral peptide pools to expand antigen-specific CD4+ T cells before sequencing. The culture ran for about eleven days before CD4+ T cells were isolated. Vaccinated recipients, who were negative for nucleocapsid antibodies, had no history of SARS-CoV-2 infection. Fresh IL-2-containing medium replaced half the medium on days 3 and 7. Worth noting for this clone: Its cognate antigen is unknown.

Assay used: immunoSEQ multiplex PCR; TCRdb lists only in-frame clones, some missing. The data contain over 20,000 clones, about 74% of them singletons. Specimen: CD4+ T cells from PBMCs cultured with SARS-CoV-2 spike peptides, collected before COVID-19 vaccination. This clonotype was sampled from a human donor who received a COVID-19 vaccine. V is TRBV10-1 and J is TRBJ2-1; 7 bases line up with TRBD2. CDR3 nucleotide sequence: TGCGCCAGCAGTGACGGGACTACCAGCTCCTACAATGAGCAGTTCTTC. It yields the protein CASSDGTTSSYNEQFF.